This T cell receptor (beta chain) emerged from a study of PD-1 blockade in classical Hodgkin lymphoma. The assay was immunoSEQ multiplex PCR, and TCRdb's table has in-frame clones only and misses some. The sample consists of approximately 30,000 clones, around 72% of them appearing once. V was trimmed by 3 bases and J by 8 bases, leaving 20 bases between them. Per germline, CDR1 SGHDT and CDR2 YYEEEE. The CDR3 consists of 15 residues. The study, taken as a whole, reports: By C4D1, diversity of CD4+ TCRs had risen significantly, whereas that of CD8+ TCRs had not.

Described time point: cycle 4 day 1 (C4D1), after five to seven weeks of nivolumab. Each of the patients experienced relapse following autologous stem cell transplantation, and their brentuximab vedotin exposure differed. Turning to this clone: As yet, its antigen is unknown. The sample has other DNA sequences that encode this CDR3 too.

Sequenced material: peripheral blood mononuclear cells (PBMCs), taken before the fourth cycle of nivolumab. V is TRBV5-6 and J is TRBJ1-2; a possible D gene is TRBD1 (6 bases). This sequence originates from a human donor with classical Hodgkin lymphoma. The CDR3 reads CASSWGAGQGRGYTF. For the CDR3, the DNA is TGTGCCAGCAGCTGGGGGGCCGGGCAGGGTCGGGGCTACACCTTC.